A single sample gave rise to the 3 T cell receptor beta chains below, sequenced in a study of blood T cell repertoires in COVID-19. TCRdb keeps only in-frame clones here, not all; method: immunoSEQ multiplex PCR. The profile covers about 83,000 clones, with approximately 78% appearing a single time and around 15% taken by the ten largest. What was sequenced was peripheral blood. These receptors were obtained from an elderly woman with acute or convalescent COVID-19.

The V gene is TRBV27, the J gene TRBJ1-4; 9 nucleotides line up with TRBD1. Germline V gives CDR1 MNHEY, CDR2 SMNVEV (reference sequence). With V trimmed by 4 bases and J by 4 bases, 13 bases remained unmatched. This CDR3 has 18 amino acids. CDR3 sequence (DNA): TGTGCCAGCAGTTCCCGAGTGGGACAGGGATGGGATAATGAAAAACTGTTTTTT. It specifies CASSSRVGQGWDNEKLFF.

CDR3 bases: TGTGCCTGGAGTGTGGGACAGGGGACATATGGCTACACCTTC. It encodes CAWSVGQGTYGYTF. The chain employs TRBV30 and TRBJ1-2; 10 positions match TRBD1. Germline lookup yields CDR1 GTSNPN and CDR2 SVGIG (reference sequence). The V segment lost 0 bases and the J segment 5 bases; nucleotides outside the gene matches: 3. The CDR3 consists of 14 residues. The whole variable domain, filled in from reference TRBV30 and TRBJ1-2, reads SQTIHQWPATLVQPVGSPLSLECTVEGTSNPNLYWYRQAAGRGLQLLFYSVGIGQISSEVPQNLSASRPQDRQFILSSKKLLLSDSGFYLCAWSVGQGTYGYTFGSGTRLTVV.

This clone was detected a few times. V gene TRBV19 combines with J gene TRBJ2-7; 11 nucleotides agree with TRBD2. After removal of 5 bases from V and 7 bases from J, the junction contained 4 bases not matched to a gene. The germline gives CDR1 LNHDA, CDR2 SQIVND (reference sequence). The CDR3 spans 13 residues. This chain's CDR3 is CASSLRTSGEQYF. The CDR3 DNA reads as TGTGCCAGTAGTCTTCGGACTAGCGGGGAGCAGTACTTC.